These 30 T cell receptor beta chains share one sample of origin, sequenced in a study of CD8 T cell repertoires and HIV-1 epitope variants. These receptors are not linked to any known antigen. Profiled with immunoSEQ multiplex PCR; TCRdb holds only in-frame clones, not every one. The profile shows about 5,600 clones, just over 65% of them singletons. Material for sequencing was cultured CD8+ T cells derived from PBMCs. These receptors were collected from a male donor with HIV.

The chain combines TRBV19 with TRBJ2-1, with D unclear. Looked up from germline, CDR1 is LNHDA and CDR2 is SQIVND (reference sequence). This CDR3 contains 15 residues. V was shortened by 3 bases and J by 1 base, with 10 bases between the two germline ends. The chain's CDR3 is CASSMSPSSYNEQFF. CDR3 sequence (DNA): TGTGCCAGTAGTATGAGCCCCTCTTCCTACAATGAGCAGTTCTTC.

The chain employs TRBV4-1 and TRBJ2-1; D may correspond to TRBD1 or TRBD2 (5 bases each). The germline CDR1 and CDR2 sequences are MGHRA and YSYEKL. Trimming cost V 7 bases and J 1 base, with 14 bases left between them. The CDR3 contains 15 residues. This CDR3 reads CASTDDGGSYNEQFF. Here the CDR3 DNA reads TGCGCCAGCACGGATGATGGGGGTTCCTACAATGAGCAGTTCTTC.

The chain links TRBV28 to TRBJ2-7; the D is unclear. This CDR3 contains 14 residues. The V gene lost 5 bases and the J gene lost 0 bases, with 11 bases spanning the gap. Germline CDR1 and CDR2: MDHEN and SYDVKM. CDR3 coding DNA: TGTGCCAGCAGTCTTCTCTTGATCTCCTACGAGCAGTACTTC. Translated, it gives CASSLLLISYEQYF.

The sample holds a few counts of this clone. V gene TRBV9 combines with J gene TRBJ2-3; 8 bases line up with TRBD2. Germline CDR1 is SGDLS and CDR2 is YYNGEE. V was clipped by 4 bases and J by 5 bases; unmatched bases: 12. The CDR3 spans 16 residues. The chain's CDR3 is CASSPLAGPVGDTQYF. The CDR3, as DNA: TGTGCCAGCAGCCCTTTAGCGGGGCCTGTCGGAGATACGCAGTATTTT.

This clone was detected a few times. CDR3 DNA sequence: TGTGCCAGCACCAGGACAGGGACCGGCGAGCAGTACTTC. This codes for CASTRTGTGEQYF. The chain has TRBV6-5 and TRBJ2-7; 8 nucleotides match TRBD1. CDR3 length: 13 amino acids. CDR1 is MNHEY and CDR2 is SVGAGI in the germline V gene. The trim removed 7 bases at V and 6 bases at J, leaving 8 bases unmatched.

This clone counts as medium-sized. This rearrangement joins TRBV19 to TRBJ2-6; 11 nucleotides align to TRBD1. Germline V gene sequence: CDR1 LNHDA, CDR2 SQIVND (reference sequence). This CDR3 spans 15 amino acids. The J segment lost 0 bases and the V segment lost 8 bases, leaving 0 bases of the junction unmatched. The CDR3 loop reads CASGTGGSGANVLTF. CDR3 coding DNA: TGTGCCAGTGGGACAGGGGGCTCTGGGGCCAACGTCCTGACTTTC. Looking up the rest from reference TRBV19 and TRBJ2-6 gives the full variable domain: DGGITQSPKYLFRKEGQNVTLSCEQNLNHDAMYWYRQDPGQGLRLIYYSQIVNDFQKGDIAEGYSVSREKKESFPLTVTSAQKNPTAFYLCASGTGGSGANVLTFGAGSRLTVL.

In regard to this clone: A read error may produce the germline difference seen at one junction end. The CDR3 coding sequence is TGTGCTAGCAGCTCAAAGGCTGGGGCCAACGTCCTGACTTTC. Amino acid sequence: CASSSKAGANVLTF. The rearrangement uses TRBV7-7 and TRBJ2-6, with D uncertain. Germline V gene sequence: CDR1 SSHAT, CDR2 FNYEAQ (reference sequence). The CDR3 loop spans 14 amino acids.

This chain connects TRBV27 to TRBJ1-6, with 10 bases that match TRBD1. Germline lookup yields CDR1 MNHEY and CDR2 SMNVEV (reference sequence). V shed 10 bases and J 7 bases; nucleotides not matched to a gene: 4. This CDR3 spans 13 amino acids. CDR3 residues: CATADRGNSPLHF. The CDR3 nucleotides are TGTGCCACCGCGGACAGGGGGAATTCACCCCTCCACTTT.

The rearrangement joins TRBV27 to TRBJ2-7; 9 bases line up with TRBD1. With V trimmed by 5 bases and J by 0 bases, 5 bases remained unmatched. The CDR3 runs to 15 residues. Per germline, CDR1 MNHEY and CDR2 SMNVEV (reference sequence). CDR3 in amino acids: CASSVGQGSSYEQYF. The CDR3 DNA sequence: TGTGCCAGCAGTGTGGGACAGGGAAGCTCCTACGAGCAGTACTTC.

CDR3 in DNA: TGTGCCAGCAGTTACTCCTACAACAGTAGAGGGTTCTTC. Its translation: CASSYSYNSRGFF. The J gene is TRBJ2-1, the V gene TRBV6-6; D is undetermined. The CDR3 loop spans 13 amino acids. V lost 0 bases and J 15 bases, leaving 15 bases between the germline ends. CDR1 MNHNY and CDR2 SVGAGI come from the germline V gene (reference sequence).

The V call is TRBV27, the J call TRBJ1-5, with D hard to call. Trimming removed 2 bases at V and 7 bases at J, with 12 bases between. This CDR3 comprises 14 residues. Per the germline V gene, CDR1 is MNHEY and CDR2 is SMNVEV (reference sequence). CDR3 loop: CASSLRTDGQPQHF. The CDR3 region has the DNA TGTGCCAGCAGTTTACGGACGGATGGGCAGCCCCAGCATTTT.

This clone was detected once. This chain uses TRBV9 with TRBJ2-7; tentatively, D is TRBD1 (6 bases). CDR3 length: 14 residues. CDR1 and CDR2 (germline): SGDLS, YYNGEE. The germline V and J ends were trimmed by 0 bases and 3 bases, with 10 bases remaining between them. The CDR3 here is CASSVGTGLYEQYF. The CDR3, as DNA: TGTGCCAGCAGCGTAGGAACAGGGCTCTACGAGCAGTACTTC.

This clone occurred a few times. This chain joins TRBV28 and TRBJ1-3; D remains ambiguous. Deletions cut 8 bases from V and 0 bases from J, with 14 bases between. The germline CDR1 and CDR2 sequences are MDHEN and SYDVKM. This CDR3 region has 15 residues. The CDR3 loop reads CASSWRVISGNTIYF. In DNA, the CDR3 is TGTGCCAGCTCGTGGAGGGTGATCTCTGGAAACACCATATATTTT.

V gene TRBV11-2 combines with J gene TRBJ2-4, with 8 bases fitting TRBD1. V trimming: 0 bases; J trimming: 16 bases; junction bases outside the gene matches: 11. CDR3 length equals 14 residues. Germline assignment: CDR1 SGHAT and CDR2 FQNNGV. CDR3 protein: CASSLEVWDRLLYF. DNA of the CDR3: TGTGCCAGCAGCTTAGAAGTTTGGGACAGGCTCCTCTACTTC. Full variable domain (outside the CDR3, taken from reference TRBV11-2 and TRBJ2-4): EAGVAQSPRYKIIEKRQSVAFWCNPISGHATLYWYQQILGQGPKLLIQFQNNGVVDDSQLPKDRFSAERLKGVDSTLKIQPAKLEDSAVYLCASSLEVWDRLLYFGAGTRLSVL.

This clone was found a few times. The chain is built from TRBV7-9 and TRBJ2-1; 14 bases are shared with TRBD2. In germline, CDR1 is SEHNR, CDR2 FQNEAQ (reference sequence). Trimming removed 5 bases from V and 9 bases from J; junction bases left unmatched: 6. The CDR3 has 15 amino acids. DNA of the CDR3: TGTGCCAGCAGCGAGGGACTAGCGGGAGCTACTGAGCAGTTCTTC. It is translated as CASSEGLAGATEQFF.

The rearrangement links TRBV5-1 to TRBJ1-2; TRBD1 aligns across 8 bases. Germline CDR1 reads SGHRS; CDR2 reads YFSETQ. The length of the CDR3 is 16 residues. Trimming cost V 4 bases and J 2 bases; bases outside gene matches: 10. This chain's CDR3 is CASSLTDRGHNYGYTF. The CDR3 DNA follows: TGCGCCAGCAGCCTAACAGACAGGGGTCACAACTATGGCTACACCTTC.

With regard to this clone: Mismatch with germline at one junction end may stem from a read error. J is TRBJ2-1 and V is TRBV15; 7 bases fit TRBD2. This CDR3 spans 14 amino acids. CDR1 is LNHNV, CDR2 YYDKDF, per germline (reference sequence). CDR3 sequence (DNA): TGTGCCACCAGCATGGGAGGGGCGGGCAATGGGCAGTTCTTC. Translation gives CATSMGGAGNGQFF.

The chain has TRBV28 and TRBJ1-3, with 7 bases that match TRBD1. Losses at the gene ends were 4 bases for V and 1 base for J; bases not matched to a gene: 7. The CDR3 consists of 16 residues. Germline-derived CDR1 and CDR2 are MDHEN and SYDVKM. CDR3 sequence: CASSSWTGESGNTIYF. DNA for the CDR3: TGTGCCAGCAGTTCGTGGACAGGAGAATCTGGAAACACCATATATTTT.

The CDR3 bases are TGTGCCACCAGCAGATCCTCGGACAGGAGGTTTGAAGCTTTCTTT. This encodes CATSRSSDRRFEAFF. The chain joins TRBV15 to TRBJ1-1; 7 bases map to TRBD1. Germline V lookup: CDR1 LNHNV, CDR2 YYDKDF (reference sequence). This CDR3 is 15 amino acids long. V trimming: 2 bases; J trimming: 7 bases; junction bases outside the gene matches: 10.

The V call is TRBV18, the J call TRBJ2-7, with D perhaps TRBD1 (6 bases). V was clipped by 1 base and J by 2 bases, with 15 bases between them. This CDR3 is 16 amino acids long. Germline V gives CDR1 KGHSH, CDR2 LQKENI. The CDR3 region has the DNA TGTGCCAGCTCACCACAGTTTGGGCAGGGGCCCTACGAGCAGTACTTC. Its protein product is CASSPQFGQGPYEQYF.

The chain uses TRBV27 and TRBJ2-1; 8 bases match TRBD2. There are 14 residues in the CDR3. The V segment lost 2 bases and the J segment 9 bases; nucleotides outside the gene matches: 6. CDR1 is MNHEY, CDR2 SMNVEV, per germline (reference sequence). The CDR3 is CASSLDDRGGEQFF. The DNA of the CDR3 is TGTGCCAGCAGTTTAGACGACCGGGGGGGTGAGCAGTTCTTC.

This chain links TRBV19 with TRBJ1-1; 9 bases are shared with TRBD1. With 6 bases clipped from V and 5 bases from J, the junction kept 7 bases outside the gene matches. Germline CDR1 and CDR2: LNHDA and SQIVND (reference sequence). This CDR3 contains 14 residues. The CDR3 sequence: CASSLQGAETEAFF. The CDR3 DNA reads TGTGCCAGTAGCCTACAGGGGGCGGAAACTGAAGCTTTCTTT.

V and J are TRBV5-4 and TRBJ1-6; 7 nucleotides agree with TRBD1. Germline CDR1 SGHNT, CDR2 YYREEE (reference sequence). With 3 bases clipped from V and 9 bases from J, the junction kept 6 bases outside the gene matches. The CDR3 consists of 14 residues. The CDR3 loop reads CASSWDSRCSPLHF. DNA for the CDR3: TGTGCCAGCAGCTGGGACAGCCGATGTTCACCCCTCCACTTT.

CDR3 nucleotide sequence: TGTGCCAGCAGCGTAGAAGGCGGGGGGGCCGACGAGCAGTACTTC. Amino acid sequence: CASSVEGGGADEQYF. This rearrangement joins TRBV9 to TRBJ2-7; 9 bases are a match to TRBD2. This CDR3 spans 15 amino acids. Trimming at V came to 0 bases and at J to 5 bases, leaving 6 bases not matched to a gene. CDR1 SGDLS and CDR2 YYNGEE come from the germline V gene.

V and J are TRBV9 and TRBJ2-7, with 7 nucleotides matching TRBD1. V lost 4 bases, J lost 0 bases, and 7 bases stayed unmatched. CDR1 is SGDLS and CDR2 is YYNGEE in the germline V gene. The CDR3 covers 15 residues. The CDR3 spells CASSPGGVYSYEQYF. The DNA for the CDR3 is TGTGCCAGCAGCCCAGGGGGAGTTTACTCCTACGAGCAGTACTTC.

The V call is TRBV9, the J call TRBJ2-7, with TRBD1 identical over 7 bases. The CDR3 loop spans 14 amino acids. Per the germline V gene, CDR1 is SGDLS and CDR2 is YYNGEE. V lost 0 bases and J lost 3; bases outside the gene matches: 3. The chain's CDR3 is CASSVGSGGYEQYF. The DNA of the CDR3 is TGTGCCAGCAGCGTAGGTTCAGGGGGCTACGAGCAGTACTTC.

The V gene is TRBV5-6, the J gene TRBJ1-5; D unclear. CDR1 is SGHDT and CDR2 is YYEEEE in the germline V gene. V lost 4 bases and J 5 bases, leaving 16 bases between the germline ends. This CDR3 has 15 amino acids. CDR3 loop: CASSDARKEDQPQHF. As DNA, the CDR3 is TGTGCCAGCAGCGACGCAAGGAAAGAGGATCAGCCCCAGCATTTT.

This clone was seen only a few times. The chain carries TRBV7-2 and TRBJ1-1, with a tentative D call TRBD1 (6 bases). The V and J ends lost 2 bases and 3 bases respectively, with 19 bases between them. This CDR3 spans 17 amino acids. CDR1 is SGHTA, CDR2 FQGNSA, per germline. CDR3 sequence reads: CASSLHGPGAGDTEAFF. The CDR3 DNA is TGTGCCAGCAGCTTACACGGTCCGGGGGCGGGTGACACTGAAGCTTTCTTT.

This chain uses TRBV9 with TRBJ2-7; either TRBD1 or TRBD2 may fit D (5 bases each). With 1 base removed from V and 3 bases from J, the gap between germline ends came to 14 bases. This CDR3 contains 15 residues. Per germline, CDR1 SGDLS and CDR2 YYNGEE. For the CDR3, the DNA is TGTGCCAGCAGCGTATACAGGAACGGGAACTACGAGCAGTACTTC. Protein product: CASSVYRNGNYEQYF.

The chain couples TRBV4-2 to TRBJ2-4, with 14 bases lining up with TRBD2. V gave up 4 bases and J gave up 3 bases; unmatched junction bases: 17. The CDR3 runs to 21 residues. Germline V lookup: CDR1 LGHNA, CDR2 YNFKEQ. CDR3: CASSPEEGGTSGRVGKNIQYF. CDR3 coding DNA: TGTGCCAGCAGCCCAGAGGAGGGGGGGACTAGCGGGAGAGTTGGCAAAAACATTCAGTACTTC.